These 13 T cell receptor beta chains originate from one sample sequenced in a study of shared clonotypes between healthy human individuals. Repertoires were generated with immunoSEQ multiplex PCR, while TCRdb's copy carries only in-frame clones and drops some. The sample yields 2 million to 2.5 million clones, around 95% seen once. The specimen sequenced was naive CD4+ T cells sorted from blood. The sample's subset: CD45RA+ positively selected. These receptors all stem from a man between 18 and 29 years old in good health.

The chain recombines TRBV5-6 with TRBJ2-7; TRBD1 aligns across 9 bases. The V and J ends lost 4 bases and 3 bases, in that order; junction bases with no gene match: 5. This CDR3 has 14 residues. Germline V CDR1 and CDR2: SGHDT, YYEEEE. CDR3: CASSAGTGLYEQYF. The CDR3 DNA sequence: TGTGCCAGCAGCGCCGGGACAGGGCTCTACGAGCAGTACTTC.

Points on this clone: The same CDR3 can be traced to other DNA sequences in this sample. The V call is TRBV5-1, the J call TRBJ2-1, with D possibly TRBD2 on 5 matching bases. From germline, CDR1 is SGHRS and CDR2 YFSETQ. The V end lost 4 bases, the J end lost 0 bases, and 11 bases lay between the germline ends. The CDR3 spans 15 residues. The CDR3 loop reads CASSPDSSSYNEQFF. The CDR3 DNA reads as TGCGCCAGCAGCCCGGACTCGAGCTCCTACAATGAGCAGTTCTTC.

The chain links TRBV10-3 to TRBJ1-6, with D unresolved. Germline CDR1 ENHRY, CDR2 SYGVKD. CDR3 length: 14 amino acids. The V and J ends lost 5 bases and 6 bases respectively, with 11 bases between them. CDR3 nucleotides: TGTGCCATCAGTATAACAGAGTTTAATTCACCCCTCCACTTT. Translation gives CAISITEFNSPLHF.

The chain uses TRBV27 and TRBJ1-1; 7 bases agree with TRBD1. Trimming cost V 5 bases and J 1 base; bases outside gene matches: 7. Germline V gene lookup returns CDR1 MNHEY and CDR2 SMNVEV (reference sequence). The CDR3 runs 15 residues. CDR3 DNA: TGTGCCAGCAGTACCCCCCGGACAGGGAACACTGAAGCTTTCTTT. This sequence encodes CASSTPRTGNTEAFF.

Of note for this clone: Other DNA sequences in this sample translate to the same CDR3. The CDR3 DNA sequence: TGCGCCAGCAGCCGGGAGAGCTCCTACGAGCAGTACTTC. As protein: CASSRESSYEQYF. The J gene is TRBJ2-7, the V gene TRBV5-1, with TRBD2 as a possible D gene (6 bases). V was shortened by 4 bases and J by 0 bases, with 8 bases between the two germline ends. The germline V gene encodes CDR1 SGHRS and CDR2 YFSETQ. This CDR3 has 13 amino acids.

The V gene is TRBV7-8, the J gene TRBJ1-4, with D maybe TRBD1 (5 bases). The CDR3 loop spans 16 amino acids. Trimming pared 5 bases from V and 5 bases from J, leaving 18 bases between. Germline V gene data show CDR1 as SGHVS and CDR2 as FQNEAQ. The CDR3 protein is CASSEPLPGGNEKLFF. CDR3 sequence (DNA): TGTGCCAGCAGCGAGCCTCTACCGGGGGGGAATGAAAAACTGTTTTTT.

The chain couples TRBV5-6 to TRBJ1-2, with 10 bases aligning to TRBD1. There are 14 residues in the CDR3. Losses at the gene ends were 6 bases for V and 6 bases for J; bases not matched to a gene: 8. Germline V gene data show CDR1 as SGHDT and CDR2 as YYEEEE. CDR3 in DNA: TGTGCCAGCAACAGGTTAGGGACAGGGGATGGCTACACCTTC. Residues: CASNRLGTGDGYTF.

This chain connects TRBV4-3 to TRBJ2-2; D is unresolved. The CDR3 contains 13 residues. V lost 4 bases and J lost 5, with 8 bases in between. Germline lookup yields CDR1 LGHNA and CDR2 YSLEER. In nucleotides, the CDR3 is TGCGCCAGCAGCCCACAAGGGACCGGGGAGCTGTTTTTT. Protein sequence: CASSPQGTGELFF.

This clone was seen only once. The CDR3 DNA reads TGTGCTAGTGGTTCGACTAGCGGGGGGGCCAGTGAGCAGTTCTTC. Translated, it gives CASGSTSGGASEQFF. The V gene is TRBV12-5, the J gene TRBJ2-1, with 14 bases identical to TRBD2. V trimming: 4 bases; J trimming: 9 bases; junction bases outside the gene matches: 5. The CDR3 is 15 residues long. The germline V gene has CDR1 LGHNT and CDR2 FRNRAP. Drawing the rest from reference TRBV12-5 and TRBJ2-1, the complete variable domain is DARVTQTPRHKVTEMGQEVTMRCQPILGHNTVFWYRQTMMQGLELLAYFRNRAPLDDSGMPKDRFSAEMPDATLATLKIQPSEPRDSAVYFCASGSTSGGASEQFFGPGTRLTVL.

V and J are TRBV4-1 and TRBJ2-2; D possibly corresponds to TRBD1 (6 bases). Germline values: CDR1 MGHRA, CDR2 YSYEKL. The germline V and J ends were trimmed by 1 base and 7 bases, with 19 bases remaining between them. This CDR3 is built from 17 residues. CDR3 sequence (DNA): TGCGCCAGCAGCCAAGCGGATGGCAGGGGTGCTATCGGGGAGCTGTTTTTT. It translates to CASSQADGRGAIGELFF.

This chain connects TRBV5-1 to TRBJ1-5; TRBD1 matches 7 bases. Germline-derived CDR1 and CDR2 are SGHRS and YFSETQ. The CDR3 contains 15 residues. V trimming: 7 bases; J trimming: 3 bases; junction bases outside the gene matches: 10. The CDR3 loop is CASSPGGSLNQPQHF. The CDR3, as DNA: TGCGCCAGCTCCCCAGGGGGGTCCCTCAATCAGCCCCAGCATTTT.

The chain carries TRBV7-2 and TRBJ2-7, with D unclear. V lost 6 bases, J lost 2 bases, and 14 bases lay in between. CDR1 and CDR2 from the germline V gene are SGHTA and FQGNSA. CDR3 length: 14 residues. CDR3 amino acids: CASRNDYPTYEQYF. The CDR3 DNA reads TGTGCCAGCAGGAATGATTACCCCACCTACGAGCAGTACTTC.

This chain connects TRBV4-1 to TRBJ2-1; 9 bases fit TRBD2. CDR1 MGHRA and CDR2 YSYEKL come from the germline V gene. There are 15 residues in the CDR3. Trimming cost V 1 base and J 6 bases; bases outside gene matches: 4. This CDR3 is CASSQGAGGLNEQFF. The CDR3 coding sequence is TGCGCCAGCAGCCAAGGGGCGGGGGGGCTCAATGAGCAGTTCTTC.